The T cell receptor beta chain described here comes from a study of graft-versus-host responses after intestinal transplantation. Overall study findings and caveats: There was an association between peak levels of circulating GvH clones and early post-transplant HvG declines.

The repertoire was sequenced with immunoSEQ multiplex PCR; TCRdb's copy has only in-frame clones and lacks some. In the table there are about 86,000 clones, about 87% of which are singletons. A word on this clone: The antigen is undetermined.

This clonotype originated in a human donor who was the organ donor for an intestinal transplant. Sequences were derived from unstimulated CD4+ T cells sorted from spleen or lymph node cells, sampled before transplant.

The CDR3 spells CASSPAGGVSGYEQYF. CDR3 nucleotide sequence: TGTGCCAGCTCACCTGCCGGAGGTGTTTCGGGCTACGAGCAGTACTTC. The V call is TRBV18, the J call TRBJ2-7; D possibly corresponds to TRBD2 (5 bases). The CDR3 consists of 16 residues. V was trimmed by 3 bases and J by 3 bases, leaving 18 bases between them. Germline values: CDR1 KGHSH, CDR2 LQKENI.